This T cell receptor (beta chain) was observed in a study of T cell changes during pregnancy in multiple sclerosis. Produced via immunoSEQ multiplex PCR; TCRdb's table is partial and in-frame only. The data contain fewer than 50,000 clones, 92% of them singletons. The source was CD8+ T cells from peripheral blood mononuclear cells, collected in the third trimester of pregnancy. This clonotype originated in a female donor with multiple sclerosis, enrolled in a pregnancy study.

CDR3 bases: TGTGCCAGCAGCTTAGGGTCGGCGGGAGGGCCCACCGGGGAGCTGTTTTTT. Its translation is CASSLGSAGGPTGELFF. This sequence joins TRBV7-3 and TRBJ2-2, with TRBD2 matching 9 bases. With V trimmed by 2 bases and J by 4 bases, 8 bases remained unmatched. There are 17 residues in the CDR3. The germline CDR1 and CDR2 sequences are SGHTA and FQGTGA. The whole variable domain, remainder taken from reference TRBV7-3 and TRBJ2-2, is GAGVSQTPSNKVTEKGKYVELRCDPISGHTALYWYRQSLGQGPEFLIYFQGTGAADDSGLPNDRFFAVRPEGSVSTLKIQRTERGDSAVYLCASSLGSAGGPTGELFFGEGSRLTVL.